This T cell receptor (beta chain) derives from a study of PD-L1 blockade in urothelial cancer. This clone was seen a single time. Germline CDR1 is MGHRA and CDR2 is YSYEKL. The CDR3 has 18 residues. The V gene end was trimmed by 4 bases and the J gene end by 4 bases; junction bases not matched to a gene: 15. Using immunoSEQ multiplex PCR, the repertoire was profiled, and TCRdb retains in-frame clones only, with some absent. Of 55,000 to 75,000 clones listed, about 81% were seen once; the top ten hold roughly 1.6%. Time point specified: pretreatment peripheral blood. The TCR was taken from a man between 65 and 79 years old with urothelial cancer. This sample comprised PBMCs, obtained around atezolizumab (anti-PD-L1) treatment. This chain joins TRBV4-1 and TRBJ1-3; 8 bases match TRBD1. CDR3 coding DNA: TGCGCCAGCAGCCTGGGACAGGATTGGGGGTCGGGGGGAAACACCATATATTTT. Translation: CASSLGQDWGSGGNTIYF.